This T cell receptor beta chain was documented in a study of CD8 T cells in ankylosing spondylitis. Findings of the study overall: Ankylosing spondylitis blood appeared to carry a characteristic TCR beta motif of several highly homologous variants.

This CDR3 comprises 16 residues. Looked up from germline, CDR1 is DFQATT and CDR2 is SNEGSKA (reference sequence). Of note for this clonotype: Its matching antigen is unknown. One end of the junction is discordant with germline, which a read error may explain.

TCRdb recomputed calls from the 5' RACE reads with MiXCR, one row per CDR3 protein. The table shows 400,000 or so distinct CDR3 sequences, with 20% to 30% occurring only once. The specimen was blood, either unsorted or a sorted T cell fraction (not recorded which). This sequence originates from a male donor with ankylosing spondylitis. J is TRBJ2-5 and V is TRBV20-1; TRBD1 matches 9 bases. The CDR3 bases are TGCTGTGCTAGAGTTGCTCCGGGACAGGGAAAAGAGACCCAGTACTTC. Its protein product is CCARVAPGQGKETQYF.